This TCR beta chain was sequenced for a study of Ad26.COV2.S vaccination and SARS-CoV-2 variants. Across the whole study: Intramuscular Ad26.COV2.S at 5x10^10 or 1x10^11 viral particles. Study findings and constraints: From the TCR breadth and depth analyses, total T cell responses may have been underestimated.

Sequenced by immunoSEQ multiplex PCR; TCRdb stores in-frame clones only, minus some. The table lists hundreds of thousands of clones, around 87% of them singletons. Treatment given: approximately 18 received Ad26.COV2.S at low or high dose, single or two shots; roughly five received placebo; per-sample allocation not given. The samples date from day 63 after the first vaccine or placebo injection. The sample came from a Boston adult aged 18-55 years. About this clone: Antigen: not known.

CDR3 size: 17 residues. Germline CDR1 GTSNPN, CDR2 SVGIG (reference sequence). The V and J ends lost 2 bases and 2 bases respectively, with 18 bases between them. The starting material was peripheral blood, obtained in a trial of Ad26.COV2.S vaccine versus placebo. J is TRBJ2-2 and V is TRBV30; D is unresolved. The sequence came from a person aged 18-60 years who received the Ad26.COV2.S COVID-19 vaccine or a placebo. DNA of the CDR3: TGTGCCTGGAGTCCCACCCGGCAGCACCTTAACACCGGGGAGCTGTTTTTT. This gives the protein CAWSPTRQHLNTGELFF.